Given below is one TCR beta chain in context. The target of this receptor is not known. It has no much larger one-base neighbor in the sample; base qualities were not kept. Libraries were constructed by the immunoSEQ multiplex PCR assay. Each sample had 85,000 to 100,000 TCR templates assayed by the deep sequencing platform. Genomic DNA extracted from sorted T cells was the material used for TCRbeta CDR3 sequencing. On the study's bioinformatics: The R programming language was used for clonal analysis of TCRbeta CDR3 data. Unstimulated samples were compared with post-reaction CFSE-low samples to define alloreactive CD4+ and CD8+ clones. Regulatory or non-regulatory origin was assigned to alloreactive CD4+ clones by matching of sequences to sorted unstimulated Treg and non-Treg repertoires. TCRdb holds this immuneACCESS table with in-frame rearrangements only. Some clones are missing; in checked studies, unresolved V genes explain under half, and the rest has no known cause. That table furnishes V, J and clone size, whereas the DNA furnished D and trimming. The sample table holds roughly 100,000 clones, of which roughly 91% were seen once. The top ten clonotypes cover 12% of the sample.

Sorted unstimulated T cells, along with proliferating T cells recovered from mixed lymphocyte reactions, underwent TCRbeta CDR3 sequencing. Fresh whole blood from fewer than 11 HLA-typed healthy donors was used as the source from which PBMCs were isolated. Unstimulated CD4+ non-regulatory T cells were FACS-sorted to map the origin of alloreactive clones. This sample is drawn from a study of siplizumab effects on memory and regulatory T cells (dated by TCRdb to about 2019). Regarding the study in general: The study examined how the anti-CD2 antibody siplizumab affects alloreactive T-cell subsets in allogeneic mixed lymphocyte reactions built from human PBMCs.

The germline V gene (reference sequence) provides CDR1 SGHNT and CDR2 YYREEE. Reading from cysteine to phenylalanine, the CDR3 counts 13 amino acids. Solely the CDR3 DNA is kept, with 39 bases framed from the first base. V was cut back by 4 bases and J by 2 bases, leaving a gap of 10 bases between them. Study-wide conclusions, independent of this receptor: Among mappable alloreactive CD4+ clones, the Treg-derived fraction averaged nearly 70% with siplizumab versus 26.9% in control reactions. Because sequences at frequencies below about 10^-5 were poorly captured, only a minor fraction of alloreactive clones could be mapped back to unstimulated subsets. The cumulative frequency of alloreactive sequences traceable to unstimulated CD4+ memory T cells was significantly reduced by siplizumab. Unstimulated naive T cells appeared to be more diverse than memory T cells, and naive cells seemed to make a substantial contribution to the alloresponse. Whether proliferating Tregs from siplizumab cultures actually had suppressive function was not functionally confirmed. Roughly 75-95% of proliferating CD4+ or CD8+ clones could not be assigned a naive or memory phenotype.

The clonotype comes from a human donor in good health. Source material: non-Treg CD4+ T cells sorted from blood. The cell subset or site label on this specimen signifies: FACS-sorted unstimulated CD4+ non-regulatory T cells. The chain is assembled from TRBV5-4 and TRBJ2-7, with a tentative D gene TRBD1 over 6 matching bases. The CDR3: CASSPRGTYEQYF. At the DNA level, the sequence is TGTGCCAGCAGCCCCAGGGGCACCTACGAGCAGTACTTC.